The 28 T cell receptor beta chains in this list originate from one sample, sequenced in a study of cytomegalovirus exposure and HLA in healthy donors. TCRdb keeps only in-frame clones here, not all; method: immunoSEQ multiplex PCR. The top ten clones hold 2.5% to 3% of a sample with more than 150,000 clones, 80% to 85% of them seen once. Specimen: PBMCs. The receptors stem from a woman between 18 and 29 years old in good health and CMV-seropositive.

J is TRBJ1-5 and V is TRBV5-8, with TRBD1 matching over 10 bases. Germline V gene data show CDR1 as SGHTS and CDR2 as YDEGEE. With V trimmed by 2 bases and J by 3 bases, 17 bases remained unmatched. The CDR3 consists of 20 residues. Here the CDR3 reads CASSLSARDRGYSPNQPQHF. As DNA, the CDR3 is TGTGCCAGCAGCTTATCCGCCCGGGACAGGGGATATTCCCCCAATCAGCCCCAGCATTTT. Full variable domain (missing parts from reference TRBV5-8 and TRBJ1-5): EAGVTQSPTHLIKTRGQQATLRCSPISGHTSVYWYQQALGLGLQFLLWYDEGEERNRGNFPPRFSGRQFPNYSSELNVNALELEDSALYLCASSLSARDRGYSPNQPQHFGDGTRLSIL.

V is TRBV7-8 and J is TRBJ1-1; no clear D. CDR3 size: 15 residues. Germline CDR1 SGHVS, CDR2 FQNEAQ. Trimming took 6 bases from V and 1 from J, leaving 15 bases between them. The CDR3 DNA reads TGTGCCAGCAGTCCTCTGGGAGGGAGGAACACTGAAGCTTTCTTT. Translation: CASSPLGGRNTEAFF.

The table lists this clone with a few counts. Other nucleotide sequences in the sample specify the same CDR3. CDR3 bases: TGTGCCAGCAGTTCCGGACAGGGCAGCGAGCAGTACTTC. Amino acids: CASSSGQGSEQYF. This chain uses TRBV28 with TRBJ2-7; 8 nucleotides match TRBD1. J gave up 6 bases and V 4 bases, and 5 bases lay outside the gene matches. Germline values: CDR1 MDHEN, CDR2 SYDVKM. This CDR3 has 13 amino acids.

The chain recombines TRBV14 with TRBJ2-1; perhaps TRBD2 as D (6 bases). The CDR3 runs 13 residues. V dropped 1 base and J dropped 8 bases, with 9 bases sitting between them. The germline V gene encodes CDR1 SGHDN and CDR2 FVKESK. CDR3 loop: CASSQGRRDEQFF. The DNA for the CDR3 is TGTGCCAGCAGCCAAGGGAGGAGGGATGAGCAGTTCTTC.

The chain employs TRBV13 and TRBJ1-6; TRBD1 might be the D (5 bases). V lost 1 base and J lost 11, with 12 bases in between. The germline CDR1 and CDR2 sequences are PRHDT and FYEKMQ (reference sequence). This CDR3 spans 14 amino acids. CDR3 sequence (DNA): TGTGCCAGCAGCTTAGAGGCCAGGGAAGCACCCCTCCACTTT. It encodes CASSLEAREAPLHF.

The chain couples TRBV7-8 to TRBJ2-7, with 9 bases identical to TRBD1. Germline V gene data show CDR1 as SGHVS and CDR2 as FQNEAQ. This CDR3 has 18 residues. The trim removed 1 base at V and 3 bases at J, leaving 13 bases unmatched. The CDR3 protein is CASSLGRDRASKDYEQYF. CDR3 coding DNA: TGTGCCAGCAGCTTAGGTAGGGACAGGGCCTCAAAGGACTACGAGCAGTACTTC.

In this sample, this clone turned up a few times. The chain links TRBV7-9 to TRBJ1-2; tentatively, D is TRBD1 (6 bases). Germline V gene lookup returns CDR1 SEHNR and CDR2 FQNEAQ (reference sequence). The CDR3 is 13 amino acids. The V end lost 4 bases, the J end lost 2 bases, and 8 bases lay between the germline ends. The chain's CDR3 is CASSSGTNYGYTF. The CDR3 DNA reads as TGTGCCAGCAGCTCAGGGACAAACTATGGCTACACCTTC.

The chain joins TRBV5-1 to TRBJ1-4, with D possibly being TRBD1 (6 bases). V lost 4 bases and J lost 8, with 12 bases in between. The CDR3 loop spans 13 amino acids. CDR1 and CDR2 from the germline V gene are SGHRS and YFSETQ. The CDR3 sequence: CASSQGTGEKLFF. DNA for the CDR3: TGCGCCAGCAGCCAGGGGACCGGCGAAAAACTGTTTTTT.

The chain links TRBV6-1 to TRBJ2-2, with TRBD2 matching over 10 bases. The germline CDR1 and CDR2 sequences are MNHNS and SASEGT. V gave up 7 bases and J gave up 7 bases; unmatched junction bases: 9. This CDR3 has 15 residues. CDR3 in DNA: TGTGCCAGCATCCAGCGGGGGGGCTGGGGCGGGGAGCTGTTTTTT. It translates to CASIQRGGWGGELFF.

The J gene is TRBJ2-3, the V gene TRBV6-1; 7 bases line up with TRBD1. Germline V gene data show CDR1 as MNHNS and CDR2 as SASEGT. The length of the CDR3 is 17 residues. The J segment lost 3 bases and the V segment lost 3 bases, leaving 12 bases of the junction unmatched. CDR3 protein: CASSDGTDFGWTDTQYF. As DNA, the CDR3 is TGTGCCAGCAGTGACGGGACAGACTTTGGTTGGACAGATACGCAGTATTTT.

The count of this clone is one. The chain carries TRBV4-3 and TRBJ2-7; TRBD2 is a possible D gene (5 bases). The CDR3 extends over 13 amino acids. Germline V gene data show CDR1 as LGHNA and CDR2 as YSLEER. Trimming took off 4 bases at V and 2 bases at J, with 9 bases between the two ends. For the CDR3, the DNA is TGCGCCAGCAGCCGAGGGCCCACCTACGAGCAGTACTTC. It is translated as CASSRGPTYEQYF.

The rearrangement uses TRBV27 and TRBJ1-2; 9 bases agree with TRBD1. J was trimmed by 4 bases and V by 5 bases; bases with no gene match: 8. The CDR3 is 15 amino acids. Germline CDR1 and CDR2: MNHEY and SMNVEV (reference sequence). The CDR3 bases are TGTGCCAGCAGTCTGACCACAGGGGGCGGCTATGGCTACACCTTC. Encoded protein: CASSLTTGGGYGYTF.

The chain is built from TRBV6-4 and TRBJ2-1; 14 bases agree with TRBD2. The CDR3 covers 16 residues. The V gene end was trimmed by 0 bases and the J gene end by 6 bases; junction bases not matched to a gene: 1. The germline gives CDR1 MRHNA, CDR2 SNTAGT. As DNA, the CDR3 is TGTGCCAGCAGTGACTCCGGGACTAGCGGGGGCAATGAGCAGTTCTTC. Its translation is CASSDSGTSGGNEQFF.

The gene calls are TRBV18 and TRBJ2-3; tentative D call: TRBD1 (6 bases). CDR1 is KGHSH and CDR2 is LQKENI in the germline V gene. The CDR3 length is 15 residues. V was pared by 3 bases and J by 6 bases, with 16 bases between. The chain's CDR3 is CASSPLGAGEDTQYF. The CDR3 DNA follows: TGTGCCAGCTCACCCCTTGGGGCAGGGGAGGATACGCAGTATTTT.

V usage is TRBV19 and J usage is TRBJ2-2; 11 bases match TRBD2. CDR3 length: 16 amino acids. Germline trimming cut 7 bases from V and 0 bases from J; bases unmatched to any gene: 4. Germline V gene data show CDR1 as LNHDA and CDR2 as SQIVND (reference sequence). The CDR3 region is CASKGLAATNTGELFF. The CDR3 DNA sequence: TGTGCCAGTAAGGGACTAGCGGCTACGAACACCGGGGAGCTGTTTTTT.

The rearrangement uses TRBV5-1 and TRBJ2-3, with D maybe TRBD1 (6 bases). Looked up from germline, CDR1 is SGHRS and CDR2 is YFSETQ. The CDR3 sequence is 11 residues long. Trimming took off 7 bases at V and 15 bases at J, with 18 bases between the two ends. The CDR3 loop is CASGWDMANYF. The CDR3 DNA follows: TGCGCCAGCGGATGGGACATGGCAAATTATTTT. Variable domain in full (rest from reference TRBV5-1 and TRBJ2-3): KAGVTQTPRYLIKTRGQQVTLSCSPISGHRSVSWYQQTPGQGLQFLFEYFSETQRNKGNFPGRFSGRQFSNSRSEMNVSTLELGDSALYLCASGWDMANYFGPGTRLTVL.

The V and J genes are TRBV27 and TRBJ1-5; TRBD1 matches at 7 bases. Germline CDR1 MNHEY, CDR2 SMNVEV (reference sequence). V gave up 6 bases and J gave up 0 bases; unmatched junction bases: 11. This CDR3 spans 17 amino acids. CDR3 sequence: CASSKIGTASSNQPQHF. CDR3 nucleotide sequence: TGTGCCAGCAGCAAAATAGGGACAGCTTCTAGCAATCAGCCCCAGCATTTT.

This rearrangement joins TRBV11-2 to TRBJ2-3, with 8 bases aligning to TRBD2. The germline V gene has CDR1 SGHAT and CDR2 FQNNGV. V shed 6 bases, J shed 4 bases, and the junction held 12 bases outside the gene matches. The CDR3 has 16 amino acids. The CDR3 DNA follows: TGTGCCAGCAGGGATACGGGGGGGCGGTTTGCAGATACGCAGTATTTT. It yields the protein CASRDTGGRFADTQYF.

The J gene is TRBJ2-2, the V gene TRBV4-3; D is possibly TRBD2 (5 bases). V was clipped by 0 bases and J by 1 base, with 15 bases between them. This CDR3 is built from 18 residues. CDR1 and CDR2 (germline): LGHNA, YSLEER. The CDR3 is CASSQEWESYLNTGELFF. Written as DNA, the CDR3 is TGCGCCAGCAGCCAAGAGTGGGAGTCCTATCTGAACACCGGGGAGCTGTTTTTT.

The chain joins TRBV5-8 to TRBJ1-2; D gene uncertain. The V end lost 0 bases, the J end lost 8 bases, and 8 bases lay between the germline ends. Germline-derived CDR1 and CDR2 are SGHTS and YDEGEE. The CDR3 is made up of 12 amino acids. CDR3 sequence (DNA): TGTGCCAGCAGCTTGGGGAGGGTCGGCTACACCTTC. This codes for CASSLGRVGYTF.

The V and J genes are TRBV7-9 and TRBJ2-3, with TRBD1 identical over 10 bases. Germline V CDR1 and CDR2: SEHNR, FQNEAQ (reference sequence). The CDR3 length is 16 residues. J was trimmed by 4 bases and V by 5 bases; bases with no gene match: 9. CDR3 loop: CASSPGGGQGSDTQYF. DNA of the CDR3: TGTGCCAGCAGCCCCGGGGGGGGACAGGGGTCAGATACGCAGTATTTT.

This clone was seen only a few times. The chain couples TRBV7-9 to TRBJ1-2, with D maybe TRBD1 (6 bases). V was clipped by 7 bases and J by 7 bases, with 13 bases between them. The CDR3 has 12 amino acids. Germline V gene data show CDR1 as SEHNR and CDR2 as FQNEAQ (reference sequence). The CDR3 coding sequence is TGTGCCAGCACCCGGACAGATCCTGGCTACACCTTC. Protein sequence: CASTRTDPGYTF.

The genes are TRBV28 and TRBJ1-6; D not resolved. Per germline, CDR1 MDHEN and CDR2 SYDVKM. Trimming left V 5 bases short and J 6 bases short, with 20 bases between. This CDR3 is 17 amino acids long. The chain's CDR3 is CASSPPRVAALNSPLHF. CDR3 DNA sequence: TGTGCCAGCAGTCCGCCCCGGGTTGCGGCCCTTAATTCACCCCTCCACTTT.

The chain couples TRBV2 to TRBJ2-7, with 9 nucleotides matching TRBD2. V was pared by 6 bases and J by 6 bases, with 12 bases of the junction left unmatched. Germline loops: CDR1 SNHLY, CDR2 FYNNEI. The CDR3 covers 15 residues. Written as DNA, the CDR3 is TGTGCCAGCAGGAGGTCGGGACTAGCATTTAGCGAGCAGTACTTC. It is translated as CASRRSGLAFSEQYF.

The chain uses TRBV7-8 and TRBJ2-3; possible D gene TRBD2, 6 bases. CDR3 length: 13 amino acids. V was clipped by 5 bases and J by 4 bases, with 10 bases between them. CDR1 is SGHVS and CDR2 is FQNEAQ in the germline V gene. This chain's CDR3 is CASSETRSDTQYF. The CDR3 DNA reads as TGTGCCAGCAGCGAGACTAGGTCAGATACGCAGTATTTT.

This clone has a handful of counts. V gene TRBV15 combines with J gene TRBJ1-1; no clear D. Between the trimmed V and J ends, which lost 0 bases and 3 bases, there was a span of 11 bases. The germline CDR1 and CDR2 sequences are LNHNV and YYDKDF (reference sequence). The CDR3 spans 15 residues. In DNA form, the CDR3 reads TGTGCCACCAGCAGAGATGGTGTTACGGACACTGAAGCTTTCTTT. Translation: CATSRDGVTDTEAFF.

V and J are TRBV4-3 and TRBJ1-2; D remains unclear. Germline loops: CDR1 LGHNA, CDR2 YSLEER. V was clipped by 1 base and J by 5 bases, with 8 bases between them. This CDR3 spans 13 amino acids. CDR3: CASSQVGQYGYTF. The CDR3 nucleotides read TGCGCCAGCAGCCAAGTTGGGCAGTATGGCTACACCTTC.

V is TRBV5-8 and J is TRBJ2-2; 9 bases are shared with TRBD2. The CDR3 runs to 15 residues. The germline gives CDR1 SGHTS, CDR2 YDEGEE. V gave up 2 bases and J gave up 6 bases; unmatched junction bases: 5. CDR3 DNA: TGTGCCAGCAGCTTCTTTAGCGGGGGTTCCGGGGAGCTGTTTTTT. Translating gives CASSFFSGGSGELFF.